The clone carrying this T cell receptor (beta chain) is a singleton in its sample. The data belong to a study of OX40 agonist ivuxolimab in advanced cancers. Background on the study: Ivuxolimab is an agonistic anti-OX40 (CD134) antibody, and patients were treated with it.

Data came from immunoSEQ multiplex PCR; TCRdb stores just in-frame clones and leaves some out. The profile covers around 84,000 clones, with around nine tenths appearing a single time and 0.43% taken by the ten largest. CDR1 and CDR2 (germline): SGHNT, YENEEA. The junction had 1 base not matched to a gene; V was cut back by 3 bases and J by 2 bases. This CDR3 comprises 15 residues. This chain uses TRBV11-3 with TRBJ1-2; 12 bases are a match to TRBD1. This material consisted of CD4+ or CD8+ T cells sorted from blood, taken in a trial of the OX40 agonist ivuxolimab. The TCR was taken from an adult with an advanced solid tumor such as melanoma, head and neck, liver or kidney cancer. CDR3 nucleotide sequence: TGTGCCAGCAGCTTCGGGACAGGGGGCAACTATGGCTACACCTTC. It specifies CASSFGTGGNYGYTF.